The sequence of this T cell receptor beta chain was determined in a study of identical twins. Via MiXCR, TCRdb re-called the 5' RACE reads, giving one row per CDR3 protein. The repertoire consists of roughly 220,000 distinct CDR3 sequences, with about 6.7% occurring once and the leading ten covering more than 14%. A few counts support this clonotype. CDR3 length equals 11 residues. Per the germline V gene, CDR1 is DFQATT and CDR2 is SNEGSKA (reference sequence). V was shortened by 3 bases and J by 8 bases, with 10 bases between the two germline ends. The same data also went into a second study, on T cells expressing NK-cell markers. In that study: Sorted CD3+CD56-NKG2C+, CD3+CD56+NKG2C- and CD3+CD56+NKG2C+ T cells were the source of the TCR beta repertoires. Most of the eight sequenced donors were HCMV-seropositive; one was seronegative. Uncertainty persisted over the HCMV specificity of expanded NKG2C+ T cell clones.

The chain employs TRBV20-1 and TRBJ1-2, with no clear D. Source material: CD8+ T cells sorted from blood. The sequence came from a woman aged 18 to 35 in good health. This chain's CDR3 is CSASRKAGYTF. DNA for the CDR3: TGCAGTGCTAGCCGGAAAGCGGGCTACACCTTC.